This T cell receptor (beta chain) was obtained from a study of glioma-infiltrating T cells (dated by TCRdb to 2016 to 2017). In the study overall: The study sequenced TCR alpha- and beta-chain repertoires from glioma tissue, from non-neoplastic brain tissue and from matched peripheral blood mononuclear cells. To measure divergence between tissue and blood T-cell populations, each tissue-infiltrating repertoire was compared with the peripheral blood repertoire of the same patient. Three low-grade glioma patients, about 8 primary glioblastoma patients and three non-glioma patients contributing non-neoplastic brain tissue were included in the paired cohort.

Ends trimmed: V by 0 bases, J by 5 bases; bases unmatched to a gene: 7. For CDR1 and CDR2, the germline V gene (reference sequence) lists SEHNR and FQNEAQ. The CDR3 measures 16 amino acids from cysteine to phenylalanine. The DNA shown is the 48-base CDR3, in frame from base 1. The iRepertoire nested amplicon-rescue multiplex PCR (arm-PCR) platform was used to amplify TCR alpha and beta CDR3 regions from RNA. For one-step reverse transcription and amplification, roughly 100-450 ng of tissue mRNA or PBMC total RNA was used as input. Following bead purification, Illumina adapters were added through a secondary multiplex PCR, and the libraries were then gel-purified between 200 and 400 bp. Internal 6-nucleotide barcodes were carried by the libraries and were used for demultiplexing. Sequencing of libraries was performed on an Illumina MiSeq with 2x220 or 2x250 nucleotide paired-end reads. As for the authors' bioinformatics: Paired reads were merged using FLASH 1.2.11 and were aligned to the GRCh37 human genome using BWA-MEM, after which TRA and TRB reads were extracted. An IMGT-derived reference of cassette sequences and CDR3 motifs, with pseudogenes included, was used for V and J assignment. Reads were translated in three frames, and productive CDR3s were defined by a C…FGXG motif without stop codons. A clonotype was defined as a unique combination of a V-J cassette pair and a CDR3 amino acid sequence. Reads were filtered by Hamming distance, with the threshold set by the sequence error rate of each sample in mapped regions. The public reads were reanalyzed by TCRdb: fastp trimming at Q25, MiXCR alignment, in-frame beta chains only. Here each entry gathers all rows of one CDR3 protein and keeps the most common genes and DNA. TCRdb assigned the V and J calls; the authors' analysis was not used. This sample is represented by about 110,000 distinct CDR3 sequences; less than 30% of them were singletons. The ten top clones hold 35% of the sample.

This clonotype appeared many times. Its antigen target is currently unknown. The record has no base qualities; no much larger clone is one base away. What the research found in general, with its limitations: VJ-independent divergence between tissue and blood was lower than expected in non-neoplastic patients but higher than expected in all gliomas, particularly low-grade gliomas. Small numbers underpinned the group comparisons: about 8 glioblastoma patients, three low-grade glioma patients and three non-neoplastic patients. Tissue and blood shared very few CDR3 sequences, a result attributed to high CDR3 diversity and limited sampling.

The chain is assembled from TRBV7-9 and TRBJ1-5, with TRBD1 matching 7 junction bases. This clonotype was obtained from a human donor with low-grade glioma or glioblastoma, undergoing nonglioma brain surgery, or in good health (not recorded which). Sequencing was done on a sample of glioma tissue, nonneoplastic brain tissue, or PBMCs (not recorded which). The CDR3 reads CASSLALDREDQPQHF. The nucleotides read TGTGCCAGCAGCTTAGCCCTAGACAGGGAGGATCAGCCCCAGCATTTT.